The rows below give T cell receptor beta chains drawn from one sample of a study of PD-L1 blockade in urothelial cancer. Profiling relied on immunoSEQ multiplex PCR, and the TCRdb table lists in-frame clones only, not all of them. The sample has some 110,000 clones, roughly 89% seen once. This material consisted of PBMCs, taken around atezolizumab (anti-PD-L1) treatment. The source of these receptors is a man aged 55 to 70 with urothelial cancer. CDR3s include the opening cysteine and the closing phenylalanine or tryptophan. Each record gives: clone size, D gene, J gene, CDR3 length, V gene, CDR3 DNA, CDR3 protein. The D gene is left open where the match is weak. The size of a clone is reported for some rows only, either as once, few or many, or as a class for expanded clones.

>NA|TRBD2|TRBJ2-7|18|TRBV15
TGTGCCACCAGCAGAGCTCCGGGACTAGGCGCCGGAATGTACGAGCAGTACTTC
CATSRAPGLGAGMYEQYF
>NA|TRBD1|TRBJ1-2|14|TRBV5-1
TGCGCCAGCAGCTTAGGGGACAGGGCCTATGGCTACACCTTC
CASSLGDRAYGYTF
>NA|NA|TRBJ2-2|15|TRBV15
TGTGCCACCAGCAGAGATCCGGGTAACACCGGGGAGCTGTTTTTT
CATSRDPGNTGELFF
>NA|TRBD1|TRBJ2-5|15|TRBV27
TGTGCCAGCAGTTGGGGACAGGGGGCTTCAGAGACCCAGTACTTC
CASSWGQGASETQYF
>NA|NA|TRBJ1-2|13|TRBV2
TGTGCCAGCAGTGAAGGCAGGGACATTGGCTACACCTTC
CASSEGRDIGYTF
>NA|TRBD1|TRBJ1-2|17|TRBV28
TGTGCCAGCAGTCTCCCACTCCACGGGACAGTGCACTATGGCTACACCTTC
CASSLPLHGTVHYGYTF
>NA|NA|TRBJ2-5|15|TRBV19
TGTGCCAGTAGTATAAACGCAGGGATAGGGGAGACCCAGTACTTC
CASSINAGIGETQYF
>once|NA|TRBJ2-7|15|TRBV2
TGTGCCAGCAGTGAATTCGCGCAGGCTGGCGACGAGCAGTACTTC
CASSEFAQAGDEQYF
>NA|TRBD1|TRBJ2-7|15|TRBV7-9
TGTGCCAGCAGCTTGTGGGGGACAGGGAGCTACGAGCAGTACTTC
CASSLWGTGSYEQYF
>few|NA|TRBJ1-5|14|TRBV9
TGTGCCAGCAGCGCCGGGACATACAATCAGCCCCAGCATTTT
CASSAGTYNQPQHF
>once|TRBD2|TRBJ2-5|17|TRBV18
TGTGCCAGCTCACCACCGCTGCGGGGGGCTCCCGGGGAGACCCAGTACTTC
CASSPPLRGAPGETQYF
>NA|NA|TRBJ1-5|14|TRBV5-1
TGCGCCAGCAGCCCCGGACAGCCGAATCAGCCCCAGCATTTT
CASSPGQPNQPQHF
>NA|NA|TRBJ1-1|12|TRBV6-1
TGTGCCAGCATGAGGATGGACACTGAAGCTTTCTTT
CASMRMDTEAFF
>NA|TRBD2|TRBJ2-5|15|TRBV7-9
TGTGCCAGCAGCCTGGGAGCGGGGGGCCAAGAGACCCAGTACTTC
CASSLGAGGQETQYF
>NA|NA|TRBJ2-1|13|TRBV4-1
TGCGCCAGCAGCCATCCAGGGGTAATTGAGCAGTTCTTC
CASSHPGVIEQFF
>NA|TRBD1|TRBJ1-2|13|TRBV5-1
TGCGCCAGCAGGGCCGGGACAGCATATGGCTACACCTTC
CASRAGTAYGYTF
>NA|NA|TRBJ2-7|14|TRBV7-9
TGTGCCAGCAGAGCGTTAGGGGGGACTAACGAGCAGTACTTC
CASRALGGTNEQYF
>NA|TRBD1|TRBJ1-2|14|TRBV28
TGTGCCAGCAGTTTAGCTGGGACAGGCTATGGCTACACCTTC
CASSLAGTGYGYTF
>NA|NA|TRBJ2-7|17|TRBV30
TGTGCCTGGAGTGTAACAGGGATACGACAGGCGGAACACGAGCAGTACTTC
CAWSVTGIRQAEHEQYF
>once|TRBD1|TRBJ1-4|14|TRBV27
TGTGCCAGCAGTTTATGGGGGACAGGCGAAAAACTGTTTTTT
CASSLWGTGEKLFF
>NA|TRBD2|TRBJ2-5|16|TRBV4-2
TGTGCCAGCAGCTATGGCGGGGGGACGGACCAAGAGACCCAGTACTTC
CASSYGGGTDQETQYF
>NA|NA|TRBJ2-5|13|TRBV28
TGCGCTCATCGTTCCGGGGGTTTACAGACCCAGTACTTC
CAHRSGGLQTQYF
>NA|TRBD1|TRBJ2-7|14|TRBV28
TGTGCCAGCAGAAACAGGGGCTACTCCTACGAGCAGTACTTC
CASRNRGYSYEQYF
>NA|TRBD2|TRBJ2-4|18|TRBV7-2
TGTGCCAGCAGCTTAGGGCTAGCGGGGGGCCTAGCCAAAAACATTCAGTACTTC
CASSLGLAGGLAKNIQYF
>NA|NA|TRBJ2-1|15|TRBV5-1
TGCGCCAGCAGCTTGACCGGTAACTCCTACAATGAGCAGTTCTTC
CASSLTGNSYNEQFF
>once|NA|TRBJ1-5|14|TRBV6-5
TGTGCCAGCAGTTACCAGGTTACCAATCAGCCCCAGCATTTT
CASSYQVTNQPQHF
>NA|TRBD1|TRBJ1-1|15|TRBV5-8
TGTGCCAGCAGCTCCGGACAGGGTGTGAACACTGAAGCTTTCTTT
CASSSGQGVNTEAFF
>few|NA|TRBJ2-2|15|TRBV7-2
TGTGCCAGCAGCTTATGGCAGGGGAAGTCCGGGGAGCTGTTTTTT
CASSLWQGKSGELFF
>NA|TRBD1|TRBJ1-5|15|TRBV19
TGTGCCAGTAGGACAGGGGCCACGCCCAATCAGCCCCAGCATTTT
CASRTGATPNQPQHF
>NA|NA|TRBJ1-3|11|TRBV28
TGTGCCAGCAGCTCCCCCGACACCATATATTTT
CASSSPDTIYF
>few|NA|TRBJ2-2|14|TRBV28
TGTGCCAGCATCCTGGGCGGGTACACCGGGGAGCTGTTTTTT
CASILGGYTGELFF
>NA|NA|TRBJ2-3|14|TRBV9
TGTGCCAGCAGCGAAAAAGGGGTCACAGATACGCAGTATTTT
CASSEKGVTDTQYF
>NA|TRBD1|TRBJ1-2|16|TRBV6-5
TGTGCCAGCAGTTACTCTCGACAGGGGGGCCCGAATGGCTACACCTTC
CASSYSRQGGPNGYTF
>NA|TRBD2|TRBJ2-3|18|TRBV5-1
TGCGCCAGCAGCTCGGGACTAGCGGGAGGGAGGGGCACAGATACGCAGTATTTT
CASSSGLAGGRGTDTQYF
>once|NA|TRBJ1-1|15|TRBV25-1
TGTGCCAGCAGTGATCCCCGGACAGCGAACACTGAAGCTTTCTTT
CASSDPRTANTEAFF
>NA|TRBD2|TRBJ2-1|15|TRBV29-1
TGCAGCGTTGAAAAACCTAGCGGGAGGTACAATGAGCAGTTCTTC
CSVEKPSGRYNEQFF
>NA|TRBD1|TRBJ1-3|14|TRBV29-1
TGCAGCGTGGGGACAGGGGGTGAAGGAAACACCATATATTTT
CSVGTGGEGNTIYF
>NA|NA|TRBJ1-3|15|TRBV6-4
TGTGCCAGCAGTGACTCAGAACAGGGTGGGTACACCATATATTTT
CASSDSEQGGYTIYF
>NA|NA|TRBJ1-2|15|TRBV5-6
TGTGCCAGCAGCTTGGCACCCGGGACAAACTATGGCTACACCTTC
CASSLAPGTNYGYTF
>many|NA|TRBJ2-2|15|TRBV9
TGTGCCAGCAGTCCTCCAGGGATTTTCGGCGGGGAGCTGTTTTTT
CASSPPGIFGGELFF
>NA|NA|TRBJ2-3|15|TRBV7-3
TGTGCCAGCAGCTCGGGCGGGCCTAGCACAGATACGCAGTATTTT
CASSSGGPSTDTQYF